Listed below are T cell receptor beta chains from one sample, sequenced in a study of cytomegalovirus exposure and HLA in healthy donors. Assay: immunoSEQ multiplex PCR; the TCRdb copy retains only in-frame clones and omits some. The sample has about 110,000 clones; about 81% are singletons. Source material: PBMCs. The receptors were gathered from a man in his thirties or forties in good health and CMV-seropositive. Both conserved end residues are part of each CDR3. A D gene is named only where the DNA matches it firmly. Size is stated for part of the rows, as once, few or many counts, or as a class when the clone is expanded.

D	V	size	J	DNA	CDR3
NA	TRBV7-3	NA	TRBJ1-2	TGTTCCAGCAGCTTCGGGGGTCCCTTTGACTATGGCTACACCTTC	CSSSFGGPFDYGYTF
TRBD1	TRBV7-9	NA	TRBJ2-1	TGTTCCAGCAGCTTAGAGGACAGGGGGCTCGAGGAGCAGTTCTTC	CSSSLEDRGLEEQFF
NA	TRBV10-1	few	TRBJ1-1	TGCGCCAGCAGTGACAGGGAATTGAACACTGAAGCTTTCTTT	CASSDRELNTEAFF
TRBD1	TRBV2	NA	TRBJ2-7	TGTGCCAGCAGAGGACAGGGCATATTCCACGAGCAGTACTTC	CASRGQGIFHEQYF
TRBD2	TRBV4-2	few	TRBJ2-3	TGTGCCAGCAGCCAGGGTACTAGCGCAGATACGCAGTATTTT	CASSQGTSADTQYF
TRBD1	TRBV19	NA	TRBJ2-1	TGTGCCCAAAGACAGGGATGGGCCTACAATGAGCAGTTCTTC	CAQRQGWAYNEQFF
NA	TRBV5-6	NA	TRBJ1-5	TGTGCCAGCAGCTTGGGGGGACACAATCAGCCCCAGCATTTT	CASSLGGHNQPQHF
NA	TRBV7-3	NA	TRBJ2-5	TGTGCCAGCAGCTTTGGGGGCTCGCAAGAGACCCAGTACTTC	CASSFGGSQETQYF
NA	TRBV5-1	few	TRBJ1-1	TGCGCCAGCAGCTTGGGGGTGGGGAGCACTGAAGCTTTCTTT	CASSLGVGSTEAFF
NA	TRBV15	NA	TRBJ1-1	TGTGCCACCAGCAGAGATGAACAAAACACTGAAGCTTTCTTT	CATSRDEQNTEAFF
TRBD1	TRBV10-3	NA	TRBJ1-1	TGTGCCATCAGCGAGAGACAGGGGGCGAACACTGAAGCTTTCTTT	CAISERQGANTEAFF
NA	TRBV30	NA	TRBJ2-3	TGTGCCTGGGGAAGGGGTAGCACAGATACGCAGTATTTT	CAWGRGSTDTQYF
NA	TRBV6-1	NA	TRBJ2-4	TGTGCCAGCAGTGACTCTCCAGGGTGGTGGAACAGTCAGTACTTC	CASSDSPGWWNSQYF
TRBD2	TRBV11-3	NA	TRBJ2-1	TGTGCCAGCAGCCCCTATCAAGCGGGGGGCTACAATGAGCAGTTCTTC	CASSPYQAGGYNEQFF
TRBD1	TRBV6-1	NA	TRBJ1-6	TGTGCCAGCAGTGGACAGGGGGAAAATTCACCCCTCCACTTT	CASSGQGENSPLHF
TRBD1	TRBV19	NA	TRBJ2-2	TGTGCCAGTCAGAACCGACAGGGGTATAGCACCGGGGAGCTGTTTTTT	CASQNRQGYSTGELFF
NA	TRBV7-9	NA	TRBJ1-2	TGTGCCAGCAGCCGGGGAGTTCCGGGCTACACCTTC	CASSRGVPGYTF
TRBD2	TRBV10-3	NA	TRBJ2-5	TGTGCCATCAGAGACGGGACTAGCGGAGAGACCCAGTACTTC	CAIRDGTSGETQYF
TRBD1	TRBV19	NA	TRBJ1-2	TGTGCCAGTAGTTTCGGGACAGGGTCAAGCTATGGCTACACCTTC	CASSFGTGSSYGYTF
TRBD2	TRBV7-9	once	TRBJ2-5	TGTGCCAGCACCCCACGGGGTCTAGCGGGTAAAGAGACCCAGTACTTC	CASTPRGLAGKETQYF
NA	TRBV7-9	NA	TRBJ2-5	TGTGCCAGCAGCAGGTGGACACAAGAGACCCAGTACTTC	CASSRWTQETQYF
TRBD1	TRBV6-1	NA	TRBJ1-2	TGTGCCAGCAGGGTTACAGGGGCGGGAGGCTACACCTTC	CASRVTGAGGYTF
TRBD1	TRBV19	NA	TRBJ1-1	TGTGCCAGCGAGGGGGCAGGGTTTAGGAGGAACACTGAAGCCTTCTTT	CASEGAGFRRNTEAFF
TRBD1	TRBV6-4	NA	TRBJ2-1	TGTGCCAGCAGTCGGGACAGGGCCTCCTACAATGAGCAGTTCTTC	CASSRDRASYNEQFF
NA	TRBV4-1	few	TRBJ2-4	TGCGCCAGCAGCCAACTCCTAGCCAAAAACATTCAGTACTTC	CASSQLLAKNIQYF
NA	TRBV18	few	TRBJ2-6	TGTGCCAGCTCACGCCCGACAGGCTGGGCGTCTGGGGCCAACGTCCTGACTTTC	CASSRPTGWASGANVLTF
TRBD2	TRBV29-1	NA	TRBJ2-7	TGCAGCGTTGGGTTAGCGGGGTCCTACGAGCAGTACTTC	CSVGLAGSYEQYF
NA	TRBV30	once	TRBJ1-5	TGTGCCTGGAGTAAGGGGAATCAGCCCCAGCATTTT	CAWSKGNQPQHF
TRBD1	TRBV11-1	few	TRBJ2-7	TGTGCCAGCAGCCCAGACGTCCAGGGGGCACTGTACGAGCAGTACTTC	CASSPDVQGALYEQYF
TRBD2	TRBV2	NA	TRBJ2-1	TGTGCCAGCAGTCTATTAGCGGGGGGGCCCTTCCTCGAGCAGTTCTTC	CASSLLAGGPFLEQFF
TRBD1	TRBV7-9	NA	TRBJ1-1	TGTGCCAGCAGCGACGGACAGGGGAACACTGAAGCTTTCTTT	CASSDGQGNTEAFF
TRBD1	TRBV19	NA	TRBJ2-7	TGTGCCAGCAACACCCGGGACAGGGTAGGAGAGCAGTACTTC	CASNTRDRVGEQYF
TRBD2	TRBV5-1	few	TRBJ2-7	TGCGCCAGCAGCTTGGGTCCGCGGGGGATCTACGAGCAGTACTTC	CASSLGPRGIYEQYF
TRBD2	TRBV27	few	TRBJ2-1	TGTGCCAGCAGCTACCAGCGGGGGGATTCCTACAATGAGCAGTTCTTC	CASSYQRGDSYNEQFF
TRBD1	TRBV5-5	once	TRBJ1-4	TGTGCCAGCAGGTGGACAGGCGACTCTGAAAAACTGTTTTTT	CASRWTGDSEKLFF
TRBD1	TRBV10-3	few	TRBJ2-7	TGTGCCATCAGCCACGGGACAGGGGGAGGCTACGAGCAGTACTTC	CAISHGTGGGYEQYF
NA	TRBV6-5	NA	TRBJ2-6	TGTGCCAGCAGTTACCGGGGTTCTGGGGCCAACGTCCTGACTTTC	CASSYRGSGANVLTF
TRBD2	TRBV18	NA	TRBJ2-2	TGTGCCAGCTCACCGACTAGCGGGACAACCGGGGAGCTGTTTTTT	CASSPTSGTTGELFF
TRBD1	TRBV19	few	TRBJ1-2	TGTGCCAGTAGTGGGACAGGGAGTAACTATGGCTACACCTTC	CASSGTGSNYGYTF
TRBD1	TRBV6-1	NA	TRBJ1-2	TGTGCCAGTCTGAGTGGACAGGGGGATGGCTACACCTTC	CASLSGQGDGYTF
TRBD2	TRBV6-6	NA	TRBJ2-5	TGTGCCAGCAGTTCGGCGGGGGGGCGGGAGACCCAGTACTTC	CASSSAGGRETQYF
NA	TRBV18	few	TRBJ2-4	TGTGCCAGCTCACCTGTAGGACAGCTAGCCAAAAACAGTCAGTACTTC	CASSPVGQLAKNSQYF
NA	TRBV5-1	NA	TRBJ2-1	TGCGCCAGCAGCTTGCAGGGGGGCTCCTACAATGAGCAGTTCTTC	CASSLQGGSYNEQFF
NA	TRBV5-1	NA	TRBJ2-5	TGCGCCAGCAGCTCGCGACAGAGCGTCGGAGAGACCCAGTACTTC	CASSSRQSVGETQYF
NA	TRBV6-4	NA	TRBJ2-1	TGTGCCAGCAGTGCTAGGGGCGACAATGAGCAGTTCTTC	CASSARGDNEQFF
NA	TRBV19	NA	TRBJ2-7	TGTGCCCTGCGGGTTCCAGCCGGCGAGCAGTACTTC	CALRVPAGEQYF
NA	TRBV28	NA	TRBJ1-2	TGTGCCAGCACCATGACAGACTATGGCTACACCTTC	CASTMTDYGYTF
TRBD1	TRBV29-1	NA	TRBJ1-2	TGCAGCGTTGACCCCCTATTGGGGACAGATGGCTACACCTTC	CSVDPLLGTDGYTF
NA	TRBV4-2	NA	TRBJ1-5	TGTGCCAGCAGCCAAGTGGGGGGTGTAAATCAGCCCCAGCATTTT	CASSQVGGVNQPQHF
NA	TRBV2	NA	TRBJ2-6	TGTGCCAGCAGTGAAGTTTCAGGGTCCAACGTCCTGACTTTC	CASSEVSGSNVLTF